Listed below are T cell receptor beta chains from one sample, sequenced in a study of regulatory T cells in long-lasting Graves disease. TCRdb re-derived calls from the multiplex PCR reads in MiXCR, one entry per CDR3 protein. The sample yields roughly 410,000 distinct CDR3 sequences, around 16% seen once. The data were also submitted as part of a second study, on T cells in Graves' hyperthyroidism and ophthalmopathy.

Sequencing was performed on peripheral blood mononuclear cells (PBMCs), taken at new diagnosis, from a patient treated with antithyroid drugs. Every receptor here comes from a woman aged 40 to 50 with Graves disease. The CDR3 runs from the conserved cysteine through the conserved F or W. The order of the fields is CDR3 protein, V gene.

CASSLGGGGLASDTQYF,TRBV7-9
CASSLTGGRAGEQFF,TRBV28
CASILGGGAEGYTF,TRBV5-4
CASSLNPGGAYEQYF,TRBV7-3
CASSRAGEKQYF,TRBV12-3/TRBV12-4
CATSDSMTRNTGELFF,TRBV24-1
CASSQIDLAPSGNQPQHF,TRBV14
CASSLSGMGEQYF,TRBV28
CASNRRGYQNTGELFF,TRBV28
CASSLSAGGGYEQYF,TRBV27
CASSPNWAGERETQYF,TRBV11-2
CASISGAANTEAFF,TRBV6-1
CASSLTGLGPTDTQYF,TRBV12-3/TRBV12-4
CASRGLAGHTGELFF,TRBV28
CASGAGTGPYNEQFF,TRBV3-1
CASSFGFNAGELFF,TRBV7-3
CASSTGVLVRTGELFF,TRBV19